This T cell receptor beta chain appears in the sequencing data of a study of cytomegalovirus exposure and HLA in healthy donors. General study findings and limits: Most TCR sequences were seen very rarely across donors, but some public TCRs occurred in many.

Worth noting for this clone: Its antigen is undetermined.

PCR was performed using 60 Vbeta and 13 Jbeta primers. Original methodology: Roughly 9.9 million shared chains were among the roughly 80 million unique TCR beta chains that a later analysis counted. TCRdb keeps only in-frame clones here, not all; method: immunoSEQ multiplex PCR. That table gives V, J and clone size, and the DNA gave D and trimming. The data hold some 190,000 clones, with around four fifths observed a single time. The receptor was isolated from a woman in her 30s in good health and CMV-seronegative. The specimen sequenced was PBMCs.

As DNA, the CDR3 is TGTGCCAGCAGCTTGGGGCAGCCCTCCTATAATTCACCCCTCCACTTT. Translation: CASSLGQPSYNSPLHF. V and J are TRBV7-3 and TRBJ1-6; TRBD1 might be the D (5 bases). With 3 bases removed from V and 0 bases from J, the gap between germline ends came to 9 bases. CDR3 length equals 16 residues. CDR1 SGHTA and CDR2 FQGTGA come from the germline V gene.